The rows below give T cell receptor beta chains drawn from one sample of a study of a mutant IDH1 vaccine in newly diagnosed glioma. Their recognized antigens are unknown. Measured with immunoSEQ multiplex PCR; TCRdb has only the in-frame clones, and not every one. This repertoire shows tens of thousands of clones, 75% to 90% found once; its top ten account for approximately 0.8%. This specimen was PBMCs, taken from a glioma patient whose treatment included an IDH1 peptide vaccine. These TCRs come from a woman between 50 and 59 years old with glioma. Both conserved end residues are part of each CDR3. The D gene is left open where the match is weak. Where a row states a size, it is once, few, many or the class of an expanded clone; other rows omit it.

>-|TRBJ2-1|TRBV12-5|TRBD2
CASGPRLAGVNNEQFF
TGTGCTAGTGGCCCCCGACTAGCGGGAGTCAACAATGAGCAGTTCTTC
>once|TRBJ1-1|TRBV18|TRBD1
CASSPGQSYMNTEAFF
TGTGCCAGCTCACCGGGACAGAGCTATATGAACACTGAAGCTTTCTTT
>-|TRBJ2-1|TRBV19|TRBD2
CASRNSGRAAPFF
TGTGCCAGTAGAAACAGCGGGAGGGCTGCCCCGTTCTTC
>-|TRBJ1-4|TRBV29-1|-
CSVEDLGIEKLFF
TGCAGCGTTGAAGACCTAGGTATTGAAAAACTGTTTTTT
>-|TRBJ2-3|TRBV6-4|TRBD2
CASSDGSGRSDTQYF
TGTGCCAGCAGTGATGGGAGCGGGAGATCAGATACGCAGTATTTT
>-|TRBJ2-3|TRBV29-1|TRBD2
CSVDDYGLATDTQYF
TGCAGCGTTGATGACTACGGACTAGCTACAGATACGCAGTATTTT
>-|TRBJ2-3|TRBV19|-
CASSIQASVLDTQYF
TGTGCCAGTAGTATTCAGGCTAGTGTGCTAGATACGCAGTATTTT
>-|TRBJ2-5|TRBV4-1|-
CASSPGGAGVGRETQYF
TGCGCCAGCAGCCCTGGGGGGGCAGGGGTGGGTCGGGAGACCCAGTACTTC
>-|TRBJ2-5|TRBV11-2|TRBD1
CASSSTGGTETQYF
TGTGCCAGCAGCTCGACAGGGGGTACAGAGACCCAGTACTTC
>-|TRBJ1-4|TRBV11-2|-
CASSLDVKQAEKLFF
TGTGCCAGCAGCTTAGATGTCAAGCAGGCTGAAAAACTGTTTTTT
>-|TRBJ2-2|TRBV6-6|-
CASSWTLNTGELFF
TGTGCCAGCAGTTGGACTCTAAACACCGGGGAGCTGTTTTTT
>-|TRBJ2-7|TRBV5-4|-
CASRVGGASPEQYF
TGTGCCAGCAGGGTGGGCGGGGCTTCTCCCGAGCAGTACTTC
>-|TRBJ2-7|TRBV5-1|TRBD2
CASSPWTSGRDYEQYF
TGCGCCAGCAGCCCCTGGACTAGCGGGAGGGACTACGAGCAGTACTTC